This TCR beta chain appears in the sequencing data of a study of blood T cells in healthy people across ages. Sample-barcoded 5' priming and a J-beta primer mix drove a second PCR of about 6 to 11 cycles. TCRdb reprocessed the 5' RACE reads via MiXCR and lists one record per CDR3 protein. The table records about 780,000 distinct CDR3 sequences, 60% to 80% of them present only once. V gave up 2 bases and J gave up 11 bases; unmatched junction bases: 8. Germline lookup yields CDR1 SGHTA and CDR2 FQGNSA. The CDR3 is made up of 14 amino acids. This TCR derives from a man between 25 and 39 years old in good health. The sequenced material came from blood. The chain uses TRBV7-2 and TRBJ2-5; 10 bases are shared with TRBD2. The CDR3: CASSLLAGVNEQYF. The CDR3, as DNA: TGTGCCAGCAGCTTACTAGCGGGGGTGAATGAGCAGTACTTC.